There are many counts of the clone carrying this T cell receptor beta chain. The antigen is unknown. These data are taken from a study of neurological immune-mediated disorders. Between the trimmed V and J ends, which lost 1 base and 2 bases, there was a span of 12 bases. The CDR3 spans 16 residues. Looked up from germline, CDR1 is SGHAT and CDR2 is FQNNGV. Findings and limits, study-wide: None of the CDR3 amino acid sequences of expanded clones recurred across subjects, suggesting private repertoires in all groups. The phylogenetic placement of 18 of 34 multiple sclerosis patients' repertoires in one related-CDR3 cluster constitutes a possible signature.

With 10-nucleotide random UMIs, 5'RACE was used to make the cDNA. TCRdb reprocessed the 5' RACE reads with MiXCR, giving one entry per CDR3 protein. This sample has some 89,000 distinct CDR3 sequences; 3.5% to 5.5% occur once, and the top ten carry approximately 5.8%. Indicated time point: longitudinal time-point 3. Source material was 2 million unsorted PBMCs, stored at -80 °C in RNAlater. The source is a woman aged 60-70 years with multiple sclerosis. The chain uses TRBV11-2 and TRBJ2-1; no reliable D call. The sequenced sample was PBMCs. DNA of the CDR3: TGTGCCAGCAGCTTAGTTAACCCGAGCGCCTACAATGAGCAGTTCTTC. Its protein is CASSLVNPSAYNEQFF.